A selection of T cell receptor beta chains follows, all from one sample in a study of regulatory T cells in long-lasting Graves disease. TCRdb called the multiplex PCR reads again in MiXCR, with one record for every CDR3 protein. The sample holds a few hundred thousand distinct CDR3 sequences, approximately 15% seen once. The data also belong to a second study, concerning T cells in Graves' hyperthyroidism and ophthalmopathy.

The sample in question was peripheral blood mononuclear cells (PBMCs), obtained at new diagnosis, from a patient treated with antithyroid drugs. The receptors originated from a man aged 40-49 years with Graves disease. The CDR3 runs from the conserved cysteine through the conserved F or W.

V gene | CDR3 protein
TRBV20-1 | CSVLLDTEAFF
TRBV28 | CASSLSVGASNQPQHF
TRBV24-1 | CATSDFRDRATNEQFF
TRBV7-8 | CASSGQLSYNEQFF
TRBV13 | CASSGDRNAGELFF
TRBV4-3 | CASARRDRGETQYF
TRBV4-3 | CASSPMGGAGRISPLHF
TRBV18 | CASSPRGQPQHF
TRBV19 | CASSHVRGRQETQYF
TRBV18 | CASSTGTTGELFF
TRBV20-1 | CSARDADRGSSYEQYF
TRBV28 | CASSLMEGGGNQPQHF
TRBV25-1 | CASSEGSRIQETQYF
TRBV3-1 | CASSRNYGYTF
TRBV14 | CASSQVSGTDSPLHF